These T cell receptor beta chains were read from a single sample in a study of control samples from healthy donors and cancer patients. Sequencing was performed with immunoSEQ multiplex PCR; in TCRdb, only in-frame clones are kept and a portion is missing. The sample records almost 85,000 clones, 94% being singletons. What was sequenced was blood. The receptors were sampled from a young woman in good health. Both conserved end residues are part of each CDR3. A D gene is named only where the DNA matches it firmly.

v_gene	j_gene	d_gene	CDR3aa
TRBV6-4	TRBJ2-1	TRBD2	CASSLVSGGADNEQFF
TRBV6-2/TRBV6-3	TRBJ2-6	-	CASSQDSGANVLTF
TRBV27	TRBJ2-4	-	CASSPGEAKNIQYF
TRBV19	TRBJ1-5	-	CASSIEGLQPQHF
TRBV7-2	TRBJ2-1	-	CASSPEGPQFF
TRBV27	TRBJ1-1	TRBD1	CASSSRSDRTEAFF
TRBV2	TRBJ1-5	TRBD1	CASSGTGGAQPQHF
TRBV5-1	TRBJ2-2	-	CASSWRTDFTGELFF
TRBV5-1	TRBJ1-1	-	CASSLPSAGANTEAFF
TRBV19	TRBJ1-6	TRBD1	CASTPQGADNSPLHF
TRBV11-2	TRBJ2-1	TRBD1	CASSPSPKDRALWDEQFF
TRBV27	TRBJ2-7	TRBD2	CASSPLNPSSGRRVSYEQYF
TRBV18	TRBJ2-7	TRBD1	CASSRGTVEIEQYF
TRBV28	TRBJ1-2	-	CASSLWQGTRNYGYTF
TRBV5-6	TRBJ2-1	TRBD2	CASSLAGRWGQFF
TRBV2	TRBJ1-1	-	CASDNEGMNTEAFF
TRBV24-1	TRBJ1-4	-	CATSDPLDGATNEKLFF
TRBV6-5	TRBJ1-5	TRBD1	CASSRTGSNQPQHF
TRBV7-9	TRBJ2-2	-	CASSLLGQGEHRGAVF
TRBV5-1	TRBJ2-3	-	CASSSLPGEYTDTQYF
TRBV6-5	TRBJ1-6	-	CASSQKTDQFSPLHF
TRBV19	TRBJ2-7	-	CASSIPRARLSSYEQYF
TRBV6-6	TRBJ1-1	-	CASSYELNTEAFF
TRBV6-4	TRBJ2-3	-	CASSDSSGTTDTQYF
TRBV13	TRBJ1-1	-	CASSFPRTEAFF
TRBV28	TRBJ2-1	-	CASSTEGEQFF
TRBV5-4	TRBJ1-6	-	CASSLKAGPIINSPLHF
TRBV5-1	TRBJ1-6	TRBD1	CASSLALGRGQDSPLHF
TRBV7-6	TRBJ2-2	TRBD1	CASSYTGTATGELFF
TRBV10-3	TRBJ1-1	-	CAIIKDIGGNTEAFF
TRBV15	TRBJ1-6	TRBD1	CATSRGTAPFNSPLHF
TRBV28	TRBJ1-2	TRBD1	CASSSITGVGGYTF
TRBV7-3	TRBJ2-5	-	CASSWLGEETQYF
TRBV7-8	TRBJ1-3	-	CASSLGASGNTIYF